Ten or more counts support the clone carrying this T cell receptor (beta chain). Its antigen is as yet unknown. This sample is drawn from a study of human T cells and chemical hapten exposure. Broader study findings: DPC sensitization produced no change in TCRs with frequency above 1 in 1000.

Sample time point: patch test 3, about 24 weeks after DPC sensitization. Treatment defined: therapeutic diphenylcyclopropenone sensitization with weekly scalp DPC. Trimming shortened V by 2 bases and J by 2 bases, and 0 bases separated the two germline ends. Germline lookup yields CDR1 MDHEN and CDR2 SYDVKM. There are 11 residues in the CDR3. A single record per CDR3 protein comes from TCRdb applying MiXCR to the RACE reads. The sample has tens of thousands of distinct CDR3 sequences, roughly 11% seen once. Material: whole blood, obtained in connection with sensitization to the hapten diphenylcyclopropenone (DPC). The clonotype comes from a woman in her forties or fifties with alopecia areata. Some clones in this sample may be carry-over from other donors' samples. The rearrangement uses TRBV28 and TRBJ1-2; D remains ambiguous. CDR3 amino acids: CASSLNYGYTF. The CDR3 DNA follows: TGTGCCAGCAGTTTAAACTATGGCTACACCTTC.